This TCR beta chain originates from a study of tumor-infiltrating lymphocytes in oesophageal squamous cell carcinoma. CDR1 MNHGY and CDR2 SAAAGT come from the germline V gene. The CDR3 loop spans 14 amino acids. TCRdb re-called the PCR reads through MiXCR, storing one row per CDR3 protein. The data hold tens of thousands of distinct CDR3 sequences, with more than 35% observed a single time. Sequencing was performed on esophageal tumor tissue. This receptor was taken from a male donor with esophageal squamous cell carcinoma. The chain carries TRBV6-8 and TRBJ1-1; D is possibly TRBD2 (5 bases). Judging by the DNA end, TRBJ2-1 fits better; the J call may be wrong. This CDR3 is CASSRLAFGNEQFF. CDR3 in DNA: TGTGCCAGCAGTAGGCTAGCCTTCGGTAATGAGCAGTTCTTC.